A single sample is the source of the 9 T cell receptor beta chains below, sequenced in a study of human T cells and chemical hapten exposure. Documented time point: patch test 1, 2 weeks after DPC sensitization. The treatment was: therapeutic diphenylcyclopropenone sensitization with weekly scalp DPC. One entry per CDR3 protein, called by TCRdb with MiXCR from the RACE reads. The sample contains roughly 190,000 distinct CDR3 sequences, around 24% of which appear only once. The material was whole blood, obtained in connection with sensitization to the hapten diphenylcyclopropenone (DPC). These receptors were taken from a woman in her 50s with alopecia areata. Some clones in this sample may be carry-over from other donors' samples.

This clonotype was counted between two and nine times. The CDR3 DNA is TGTGCCAGCAGCCGGGTCTCCTACGAGCAGTACTTC. It encodes CASSRVSYEQYF. V usage is TRBV5-5 and J usage is TRBJ2-7; D remains unclear. V dropped 4 bases and J dropped 0 bases, with 5 bases sitting between them. The CDR3 totals 12 residues. In germline, CDR1 is SGHKS, CDR2 YYEKEE (reference sequence).

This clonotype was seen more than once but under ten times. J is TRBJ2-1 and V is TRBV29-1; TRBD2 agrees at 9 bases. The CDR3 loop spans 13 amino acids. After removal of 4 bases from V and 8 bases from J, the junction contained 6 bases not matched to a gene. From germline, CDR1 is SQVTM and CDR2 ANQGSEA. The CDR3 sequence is CSVVSGSSHEQFF. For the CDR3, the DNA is TGCAGCGTTGTTAGCGGGAGTTCCCATGAGCAGTTCTTC.

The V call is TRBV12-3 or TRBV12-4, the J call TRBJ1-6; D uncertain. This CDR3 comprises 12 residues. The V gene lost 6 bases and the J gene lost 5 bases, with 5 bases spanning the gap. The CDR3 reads CASSVNNSPLHF. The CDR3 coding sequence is TGTGCCAGCAGCGTTAATAATTCACCCCTCCACTTT.

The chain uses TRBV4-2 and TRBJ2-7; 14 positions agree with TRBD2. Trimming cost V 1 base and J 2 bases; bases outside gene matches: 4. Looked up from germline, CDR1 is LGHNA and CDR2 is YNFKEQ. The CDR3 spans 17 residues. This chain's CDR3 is CASSQAGLAGAPYEQYF. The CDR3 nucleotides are TGTGCCAGCAGCCAAGCGGGACTAGCGGGAGCTCCCTACGAGCAGTACTTC.

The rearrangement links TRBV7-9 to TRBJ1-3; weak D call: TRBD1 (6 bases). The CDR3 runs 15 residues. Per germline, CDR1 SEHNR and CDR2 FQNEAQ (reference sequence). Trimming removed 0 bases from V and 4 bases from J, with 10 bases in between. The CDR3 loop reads CASSLAGAEGNTIYF. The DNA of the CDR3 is TGTGCCAGCAGCTTAGCGGGGGCAGAAGGAAACACCATATATTTT.

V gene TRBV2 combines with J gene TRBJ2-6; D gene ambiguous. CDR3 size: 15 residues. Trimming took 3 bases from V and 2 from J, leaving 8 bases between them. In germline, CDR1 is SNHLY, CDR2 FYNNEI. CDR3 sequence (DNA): TGTGCCAGCAGTGAGGTTTCTCCTGGGGCCAACGTCCTGACTTTC. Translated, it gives CASSEVSPGANVLTF.

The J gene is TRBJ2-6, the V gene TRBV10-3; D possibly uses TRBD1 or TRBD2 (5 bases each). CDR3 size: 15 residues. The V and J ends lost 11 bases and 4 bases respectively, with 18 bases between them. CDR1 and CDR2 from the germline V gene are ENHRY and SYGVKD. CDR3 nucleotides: TGTGCCGTCCTCCCCGGGGCCAACGGGGCCAACGTCCTGACTTTC. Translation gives CAVLPGANGANVLTF.

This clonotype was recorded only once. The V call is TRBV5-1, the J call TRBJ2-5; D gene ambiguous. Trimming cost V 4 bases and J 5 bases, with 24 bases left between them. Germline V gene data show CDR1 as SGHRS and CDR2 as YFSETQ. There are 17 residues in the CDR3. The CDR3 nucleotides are TGCGCCAGCAGCCTGGGTGTCGAGCCCGGCCCTATGGAGACCCAGTACTTC. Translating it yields CASSLGVEPGPMETQYF.

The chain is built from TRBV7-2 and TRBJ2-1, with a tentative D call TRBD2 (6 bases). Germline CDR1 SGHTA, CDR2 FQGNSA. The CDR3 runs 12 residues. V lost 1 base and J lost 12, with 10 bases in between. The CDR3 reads CASSLVAGWQFF. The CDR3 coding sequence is TGTGCCAGCAGCTTAGTTGCGGGGTGGCAGTTCTTC. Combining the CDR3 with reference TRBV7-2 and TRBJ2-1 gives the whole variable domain GAGVSQSPSNKVTEKGKDVELRCDPISGHTALYWYRQSLGQGLEFLIYFQGNSAPDKSGLPSDRFSAERTGGSVSTLTIQRTQQEDSAVYLCASSLVAGWQFFGPGTRLTVL.